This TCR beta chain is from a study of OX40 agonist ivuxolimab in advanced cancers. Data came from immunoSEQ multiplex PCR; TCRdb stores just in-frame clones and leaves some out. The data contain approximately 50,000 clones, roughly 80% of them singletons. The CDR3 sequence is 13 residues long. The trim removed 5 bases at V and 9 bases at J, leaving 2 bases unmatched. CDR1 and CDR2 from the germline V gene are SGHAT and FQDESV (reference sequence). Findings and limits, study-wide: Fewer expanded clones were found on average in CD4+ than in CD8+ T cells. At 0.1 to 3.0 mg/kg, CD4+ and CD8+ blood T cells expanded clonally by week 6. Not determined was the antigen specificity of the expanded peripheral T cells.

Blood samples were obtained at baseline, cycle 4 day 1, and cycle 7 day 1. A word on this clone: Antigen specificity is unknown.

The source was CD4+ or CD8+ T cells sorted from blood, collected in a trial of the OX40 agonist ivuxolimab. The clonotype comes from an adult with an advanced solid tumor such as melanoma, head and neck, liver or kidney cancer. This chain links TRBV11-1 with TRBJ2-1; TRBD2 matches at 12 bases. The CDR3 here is CASSRLAGAEQFF. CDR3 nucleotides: TGTGCCAGCAGCCGACTAGCGGGAGCTGAGCAGTTCTTC.